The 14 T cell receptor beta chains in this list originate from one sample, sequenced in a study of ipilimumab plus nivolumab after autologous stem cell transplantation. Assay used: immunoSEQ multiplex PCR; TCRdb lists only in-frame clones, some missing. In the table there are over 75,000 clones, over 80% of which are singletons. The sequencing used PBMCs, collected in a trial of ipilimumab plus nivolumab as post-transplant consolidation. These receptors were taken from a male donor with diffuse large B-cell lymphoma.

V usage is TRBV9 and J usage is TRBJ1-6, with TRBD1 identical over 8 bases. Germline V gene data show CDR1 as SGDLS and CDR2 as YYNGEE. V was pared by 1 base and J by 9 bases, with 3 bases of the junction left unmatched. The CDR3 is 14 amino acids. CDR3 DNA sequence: TGTGCCAGCAGCGTACAGGGGGCCGGTTCACCCCTCCACTTT. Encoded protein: CASSVQGAGSPLHF.

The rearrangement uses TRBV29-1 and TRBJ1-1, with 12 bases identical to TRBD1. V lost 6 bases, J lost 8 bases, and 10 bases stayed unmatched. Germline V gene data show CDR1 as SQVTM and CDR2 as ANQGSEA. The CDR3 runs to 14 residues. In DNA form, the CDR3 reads TGCAGCGTGAGTCCGGGACAGGGGGCGTCGGAAGCTTTCTTT. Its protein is CSVSPGQGASEAFF.

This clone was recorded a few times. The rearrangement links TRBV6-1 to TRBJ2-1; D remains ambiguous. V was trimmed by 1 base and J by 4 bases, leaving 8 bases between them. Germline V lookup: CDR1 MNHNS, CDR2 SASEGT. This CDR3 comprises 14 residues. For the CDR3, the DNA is TGTGCCAGCAGTGAAGTGATTACATACAATGAGCAGTTCTTC. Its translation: CASSEVITYNEQFF.

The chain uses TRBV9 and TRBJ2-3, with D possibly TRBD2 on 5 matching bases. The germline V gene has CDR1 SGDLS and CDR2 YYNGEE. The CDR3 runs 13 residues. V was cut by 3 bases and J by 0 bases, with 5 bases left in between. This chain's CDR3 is CASSAGSTDTQYF. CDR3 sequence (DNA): TGTGCCAGCAGCGCGGGAAGCACAGATACGCAGTATTTT.

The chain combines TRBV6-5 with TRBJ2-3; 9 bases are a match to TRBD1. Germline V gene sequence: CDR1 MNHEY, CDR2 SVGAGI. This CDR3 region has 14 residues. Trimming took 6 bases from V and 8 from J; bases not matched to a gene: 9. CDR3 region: CASRGTGSSGTQYF. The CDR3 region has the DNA TGTGCCAGCAGAGGGACAGGGAGTTCGGGTACGCAGTATTTT.

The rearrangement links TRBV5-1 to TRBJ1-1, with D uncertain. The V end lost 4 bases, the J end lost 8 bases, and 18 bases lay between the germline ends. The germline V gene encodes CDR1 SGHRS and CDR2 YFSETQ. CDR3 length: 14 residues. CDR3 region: CASSVGPTLREAFF. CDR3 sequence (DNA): TGCGCCAGCAGCGTGGGCCCAACACTTAGGGAAGCTTTCTTT.

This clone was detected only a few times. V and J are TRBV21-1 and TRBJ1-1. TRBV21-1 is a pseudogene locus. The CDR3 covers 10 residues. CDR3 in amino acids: CASSKFGAFF. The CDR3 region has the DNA TGTGCCAGCAGCAAGTTCGGAGCTTTCTTT.

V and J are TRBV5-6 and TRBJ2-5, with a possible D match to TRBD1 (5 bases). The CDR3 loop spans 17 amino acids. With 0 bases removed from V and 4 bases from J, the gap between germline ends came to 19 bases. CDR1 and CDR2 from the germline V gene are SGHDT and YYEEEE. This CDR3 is CASSLGTGRVFLETQYF. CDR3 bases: TGTGCCAGCAGCTTGGGTACGGGCAGGGTGTTCCTAGAGACCCAGTACTTC.

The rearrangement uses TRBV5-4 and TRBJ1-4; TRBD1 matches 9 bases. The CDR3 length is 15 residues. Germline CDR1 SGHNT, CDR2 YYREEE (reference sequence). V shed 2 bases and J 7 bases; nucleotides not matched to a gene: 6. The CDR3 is CASSLKGQGSEKLFF. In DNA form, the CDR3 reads TGTGCCAGCAGCTTAAAGGGACAGGGCTCTGAAAAACTGTTTTTT.

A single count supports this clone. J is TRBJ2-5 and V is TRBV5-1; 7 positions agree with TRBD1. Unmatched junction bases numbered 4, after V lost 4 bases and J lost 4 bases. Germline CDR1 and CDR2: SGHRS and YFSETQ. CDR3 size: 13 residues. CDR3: CASSTGQRETQYF. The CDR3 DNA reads TGCGCCAGCAGCACGGGACAGCGAGAGACCCAGTACTTC.

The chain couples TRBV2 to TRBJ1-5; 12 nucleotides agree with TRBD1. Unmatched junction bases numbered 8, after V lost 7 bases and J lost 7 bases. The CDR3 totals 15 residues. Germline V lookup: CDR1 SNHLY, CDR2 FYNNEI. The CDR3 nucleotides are TGTGCCAGCAAGGGGACAGGGGGCCGAGAACAGCCCCAGCATTTT. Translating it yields CASKGTGGREQPQHF. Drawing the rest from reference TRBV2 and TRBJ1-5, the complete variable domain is EPEVTQTPSHQVTQMGQEVILRCVPISNHLYFYWYRQILGQKVEFLVSFYNNEISEKSEIFDDQFSVERPDGSNFTLKIRSTKLEDSAMYFCASKGTGGREQPQHFGDGTRLSIL.

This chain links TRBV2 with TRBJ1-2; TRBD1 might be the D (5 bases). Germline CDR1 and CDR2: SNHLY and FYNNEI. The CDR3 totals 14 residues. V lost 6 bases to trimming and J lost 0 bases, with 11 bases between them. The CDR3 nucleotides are TGTGCCAGCAGACAGGCACTAACTAACTATGGCTACACCTTC. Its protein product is CASRQALTNYGYTF.

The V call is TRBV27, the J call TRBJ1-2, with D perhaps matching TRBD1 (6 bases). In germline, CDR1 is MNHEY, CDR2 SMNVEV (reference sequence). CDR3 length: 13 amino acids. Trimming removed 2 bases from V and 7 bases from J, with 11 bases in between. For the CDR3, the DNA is TGTGCCAGCAGTTTAAGGGGGTTTCTTGGCTACACCTTC. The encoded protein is CASSLRGFLGYTF.

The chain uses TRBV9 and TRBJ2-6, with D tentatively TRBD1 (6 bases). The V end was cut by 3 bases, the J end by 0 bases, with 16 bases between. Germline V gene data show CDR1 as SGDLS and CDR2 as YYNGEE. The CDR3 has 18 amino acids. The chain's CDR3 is CASSASGRRGSGANVLTF. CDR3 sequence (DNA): TGTGCCAGCAGCGCATCGGGACGCAGGGGCTCTGGGGCCAACGTCCTGACTTTC.